Detailed here is one T cell receptor beta chain. The sample is drawn from a study of blood T cells in healthy people across ages. Study information: About one barcoded TCR beta cDNA was captured per two T cells.

There were healthy Caucasian individuals from Russia, aged 6 to 90, serving as donors. Samples each had at least 6 micrograms of total RNA extracted. CDR3 length equals 15 residues. A second PCR, run for about 7 to 11 cycles, used a sample-barcoded 5' primer plus a J-beta primer mix. Researchers report that each sample yielded at least 3 million CDR3-containing paired-end reads. One entry per CDR3 protein results from TCRdb running MiXCR on the 5' RACE reads. The sample lists 790,000 or so distinct CDR3 sequences; about 61% were seen once. This receptor was identified in a man aged 40-49 years in good health. The chain is built from TRBV12-3 or TRBV12-4 and TRBJ2-7; 8 bases line up with TRBD2. The end of the DNA fits TRBJ2-5 better, so the J call may be wrong. Sequenced material: blood. CDR3 DNA sequence: TGTGCCAGCAGTTTGTGGGAGAGCGGGAGAGAGACCCAGTACTTC. Translating it yields CASSLWESGRETQYF.